The rows below give T cell receptor beta chains drawn from one sample of a study of control samples from healthy donors and cancer patients. Sequencing used immunoSEQ multiplex PCR; TCRdb keeps in-frame clones, though not all of them. The sample consists of under 200,000 clones, 91% of them appearing once. The sample taken for sequencing was blood. The receptors were gathered from a woman aged 25 to 39 in good health. Each CDR3 is given without its conserved first and last residue. The order of the fields is V gene, CDR3 length, CDR3 protein.

TRBV6-5	12	ASSPGQGANEQF
TRBV2	12	ASSSPGTYYEQY
TRBV19	12	ASRERGRTGELF
TRBV5-1	12	ASSFQDLTDTQY
TRBV18	12	ASSPGVTNEKLF
TRBV23-1	14	ASSPITGAGRQPQH
TRBV5-6	11	ASSLVAEETQY
TRBV11-3	10	ASSFSTDTQY
TRBV29-1	10	SVARAQETQY
TRBV2	15	ASSEALRTGGNQPQH
TRBV6-2/TRBV6-3	13	ASSSPGQGHYGYT
TRBV5-6	15	ASSLGLAGPSTDTQY
TRBV14	15	ASSQDLGQGAGEKLF
TRBV7-2	11	ASSLGQHTEAF
TRBV5-4	14	ASSWTSGGSTDTQY
TRBV25-1	14	ASSEFGRNENYGYT
TRBV6-5	12	ASRRGGQSYEQY
TRBV7-9	11	ASSWGLDYEQY
TRBV11-3	11	ASSLGDGYGYT
TRBV6-4	11	ASSVSGTGELF
TRBV5-1	13	ASSFPGTGEETQY
TRBV6-2/TRBV6-3	12	ASSYLGGPQPQH
TRBV28	13	ASSFPGGGNTEAF
TRBV6-5	11	ASSAGTTYEQY
TRBV7-9	10	ASSLNQETQY
TRBV29-1	11	SVGSLDSYEQY
TRBV28	13	ASSSPQGAGEKLF
TRBV4-1	11	ASSREGNSPLH
TRBV19	13	ASRYTSGSSETQY
TRBV15	13	ATSRDRGANYGYT
TRBV18	12	ASSQGGSNQPQH
TRBV28	13	ASSLFGTGGYEQY
TRBV5-5	12	ASSFDNPQETQY
TRBV6-2/TRBV6-3	12	ASSYRGIGTEAF
TRBV7-7	13	ASSLAPTSYNEQF
TRBV7-2	14	ASSLGPDRGGKTQY
TRBV7-9	10	ASSLPGTEQF
TRBV7-9	13	ASSLAGNMNTEAF
TRBV21-1	9	ASRGRYGYT
TRBV11-1	12	ASSYRQGTYEQY
TRBV2	12	ASRGTGSFYEQY
TRBV19	13	ASRGGDRGNQPQH
TRBV6-1	12	ASSDSGGPDTQY
TRBV21-1	11	ASSKDRTYEQY
TRBV7-2	13	ASSLGGGGGEKLF
TRBV3-1/TRBV3-2	11	ASRRDRDTEAF
TRBV4-3	13	ASSQDFQGNYEQY
TRBV10-2	13	ASSGGTGYYNEQF
TRBV5-1	13	ASSLGGYSNQPQH